This TCR beta chain was recorded in a study of OX40 agonist ivuxolimab in advanced cancers. Across the study: With ivuxolimab, an agonistic anti-OX40 (CD134) antibody, patients were treated. Hepatocellular carcinoma, melanoma, renal cell or head and neck cancer occurred in dose-escalation patients.

The CDR3 is made up of 11 amino acids. Germline V lookup: CDR1 SQVTM, CDR2 ANQGSEA. The V end lost 6 bases, the J end lost 5 bases, and 10 bases lay between the germline ends. Researchers took blood at baseline, on cycle 4 day 1, and on cycle 7 day 1. Produced via immunoSEQ multiplex PCR; TCRdb's table is partial and in-frame only. The table lists about 60,000 clones, 85% to 95% of them singletons, with around 20% in the top ten. The chain uses TRBV29-1 and TRBJ1-1; D unresolved. This TCR came from an adult with an advanced solid tumor such as melanoma, head and neck, liver or kidney cancer. The material was CD4+ or CD8+ T cells sorted from blood, obtained in a trial of the OX40 agonist ivuxolimab. CDR3 DNA: TGCAGCGTCCACCTTAAGACTGAAGCTTTCTTT. Its translation: CSVHLKTEAFF.